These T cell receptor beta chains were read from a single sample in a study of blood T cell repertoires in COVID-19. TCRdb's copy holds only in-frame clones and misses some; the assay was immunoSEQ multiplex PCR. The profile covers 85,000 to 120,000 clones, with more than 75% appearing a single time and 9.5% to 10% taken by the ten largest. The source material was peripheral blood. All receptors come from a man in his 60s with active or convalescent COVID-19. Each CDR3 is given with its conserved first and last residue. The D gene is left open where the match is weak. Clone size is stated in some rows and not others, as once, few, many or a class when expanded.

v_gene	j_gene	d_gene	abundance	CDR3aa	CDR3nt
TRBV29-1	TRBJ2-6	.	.	CSALAGANVLTF	TGCAGCGCCCTAGCTGGGGCCAACGTCCTGACTTTC
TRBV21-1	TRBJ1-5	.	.	CASSKGQGSNQPQHF	TGTGCCAGCAGCAAAGGACAGGGAAGCAATCAGCCCCAGCATTTT
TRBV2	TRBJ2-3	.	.	CASRRTDTDTQYF	TGTGCCAGCAGAAGGACAGACACAGATACGCAGTATTTT
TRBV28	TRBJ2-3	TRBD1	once	CASSPDRGARTDTQYF	TGTGCCAGCAGTCCCGACAGGGGCGCCCGCACAGATACGCAGTATTTT
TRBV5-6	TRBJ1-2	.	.	CASSLAGISVGYTF	TGTGCCAGCAGCTTGGCAGGGATCAGCGTTGGCTACACCTTC
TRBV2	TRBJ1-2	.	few	CASSLTFSRGYTF	TGTGCCAGCAGTCTCACCTTCTCTAGGGGCTACACCTTC
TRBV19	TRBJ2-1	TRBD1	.	CASSTDRGRDNEQFF	TGTGCCAGTAGTACCGACAGGGGTCGCGACAATGAGCAGTTCTTC
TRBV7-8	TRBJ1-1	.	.	CASSLLPGGTEAFF	TGTGCCAGCAGCTTACTGCCTGGGGGGACTGAAGCTTTCTTT
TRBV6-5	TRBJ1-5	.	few	CASSFHRDSNQPQHF	TGTGCCAGCAGCTTTCACAGGGATAGCAATCAGCCCCAGCATTTT
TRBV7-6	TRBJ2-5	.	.	CASSSLLQETQYF	TGTGCCAGCAGCTCTCTTCTTCAAGAGACCCAGTACTTC
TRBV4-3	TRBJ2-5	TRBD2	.	CASSQERERETQYF	TGCGCCAGCAGCCAAGAGCGGGAGAGGGAGACCCAGTACTTC